This T cell receptor (beta chain) was sequenced during a study of cytomegalovirus exposure and HLA in healthy donors. The PCR had 60 Vbeta and 13 Jbeta primers. How the authors handled the data: Unique TCR beta chains numbered 80 million to 95 million in a later analysis, with roughly 11 million shared. Assay used: immunoSEQ multiplex PCR; TCRdb lists only in-frame clones, some missing. V, J and clone size were drawn from that table, and D and trimming were deduced from the DNA. The sample has some 170,000 clones; just over 70% are singletons. The sample holds one count of this clone. This CDR3 is built from 15 residues. Germline CDR1 reads LNHDA; CDR2 reads SQIVND (reference sequence). The V and J ends lost 6 bases and 3 bases, in that order; junction bases with no gene match: 10.

Sequencing was done on a sample of PBMCs. The clonotype was recovered from a human donor in good health. The chain joins TRBV19 to TRBJ2-5; 7 bases map to TRBD2. CDR3 DNA: TGTGCCAGTAGCCCCGGGACTACCGATGAAGAGACCCAGTACTTC. Protein: CASSPGTTDEETQYF.